This T cell receptor beta chain was sequenced in a study of graft-versus-host responses after intestinal transplantation. Overall study context: Grafts were multivisceral, liver-intestinal, or isolated intestinal. Following induction with anti-thymocyte globulin, all recipients were given tacrolimus and steroids for two to three years. Study-level findings and limits: An association linked early post-transplant HvG declines with peak circulating GvH clone levels. Where graft-donor T cell macrochimerism was present, patients had high graft-versus-host to host-versus-graft clonal ratios in allografts.

About this clone itself: No antigen is known for it.

TCRdb's table, derived via immunoSEQ multiplex PCR, lists solely in-frame clones and lacks some. Counted here are over 65,000 clones, approximately 89% occurring once; the ten biggest clones make up 7.6%. Trimming took off 8 bases at V and 4 bases at J, with 15 bases between the two ends. CDR1 and CDR2 (germline): ENHRY, SYGVKD. This CDR3 spans 13 amino acids. The sample was unstimulated CD8+ T cells sorted from spleen or lymph node cells, taken before transplant. The sequence was collected from a human donor who was the organ donor for an intestinal transplant. The V gene is TRBV10-3, the J gene TRBJ2-7, with a weak D call TRBD2 (6 bases). CDR3 loop: CAIYGGPPYEQYF. The CDR3 DNA reads as TGTGCCATCTACGGGGGACCCCCTTACGAGCAGTACTTC.